Below are 26 T cell receptor beta chains sequenced from a single sample in a study of T cell repertoires in cytomegalovirus infection (dated by TCRdb to between 2019 and 2020). The sample was run on an Illumina HiSeq 1500. The public reads were reprocessed in TCRdb via fastp at Q25 and MiXCR, keeping in-frame beta chains. Here each entry gathers all rows of one CDR3 protein and keeps the most common genes and DNA. For this sample there are 230,000 or so distinct CDR3 sequences; approximately 15% appear just once. The biggest ten clones account for approximately 44% of the sample. Material for sequencing was CD8+ T cells from PBMCs. The receptors were sampled from a human donor in good health (CMV status not recorded). Some clones in this sample may be carry-over from other donors' samples.

The chain has TRBV7-9 and TRBJ2-2; the D gene is possibly TRBD1 (6 bases). The germline V gene has CDR1 SEHNR and CDR2 FQNEAQ (reference sequence). The CDR3 spans 15 residues. The V end was cut by 1 base, the J end by 1 base, with 7 bases between. The CDR3 region is CASSLVQGNTGELFF. The DNA of the CDR3 is TGTGCCAGCAGCTTAGTACAGGGGAACACCGGGGAGCTGTTTTTT.

The V call is TRBV5-6, the J call TRBJ2-1; 8 positions match TRBD2. Germline CDR1 and CDR2: SGHDT and YYEEEE. The CDR3 covers 16 residues. J was trimmed by 5 bases and V by 4 bases; bases with no gene match: 11. In DNA, the CDR3 is TGTGCCAGCAGCCTATACCTAGCGGGTGGGCACAATGAGCAGTTCTTC. Translating it yields CASSLYLAGGHNEQFF.

This clonotype has ten or more counts. The gene calls are TRBV7-8 and TRBJ2-1; no reliable D call. Deletions cut 5 bases from V and 0 bases from J, with 14 bases between. CDR3 size: 16 residues. Germline CDR1 is SGHVS and CDR2 is FQNEAQ. The CDR3 bases are TGTGCCAGCAGCCAATTGGGCTTAGGCTCCTACAATGAGCAGTTCTTC. Encoded protein: CASSQLGLGSYNEQFF.

This chain connects TRBV28 to TRBJ2-5; D possibly corresponds to TRBD1 (7 bases). The CDR3 is 13 amino acids. The V end lost 7 bases, the J end lost 4 bases, and 13 bases lay between the germline ends. Germline CDR1 and CDR2: MDHEN and SYDVKM. The CDR3 reads CASTFRGVETQYF. CDR3 coding DNA: TGTGCCAGCACCTTCAGGGGGGTAGAGACCCAGTACTTC.

This clonotype appeared many times. V is TRBV29-1 and J is TRBJ2-1; TRBD1 is a possible D gene (6 bases). Germline CDR1 reads SQVTM; CDR2 reads ANQGSEA. V gave up 2 bases and J gave up 0 bases, with 14 bases separating them. The CDR3 runs to 16 residues. The CDR3 region has the DNA TGCAGCGTTGAACCATCGGACAGAAACTCCTACAATGAGCAGTTCTTC. It encodes CSVEPSDRNSYNEQFF.

This chain connects TRBV11-3 to TRBJ1-2, with TRBD1 as a possible D gene (5 bases). Germline assignment: CDR1 SGHNT and CDR2 YENEEA. CDR3 length: 15 amino acids. The germline V and J ends were trimmed by 6 bases and 7 bases, with 21 bases remaining between them. CDR3 DNA: TGTGCCAGCAGATCACAGTGGGGCCCATTCCCTGGCTACACCTTC. Protein sequence: CASRSQWGPFPGYTF.

There are many counts of this clonotype. This chain connects TRBV7-2 to TRBJ2-7; D is tentatively TRBD1 or TRBD2 (6 bases each). The CDR3 runs 12 residues. Trimming took off 6 bases at V and 6 bases at J, with 12 bases between the two ends. Germline values: CDR1 SGHTA, CDR2 FQGNSA. CDR3 region: CASSYEGGEQYF. In nucleotides, the CDR3 is TGTGCCAGCAGTTACGAGGGGGGCGAGCAGTACTTC.

This clonotype was counted ten times or more. CDR3 sequence reads: CASSQDRSGVEGVDEQFF. In DNA form, the CDR3 reads TGCGCCAGCAGCCAAGATCGTAGTGGAGTAGAAGGGGTCGATGAGCAGTTCTTC. The genes are TRBV4-1 and TRBJ2-1; TRBD1 might be the D (5 bases). V dropped 0 bases and J dropped 8 bases, with 23 bases sitting between them. Germline CDR1 reads MGHRA; CDR2 reads YSYEKL. This CDR3 spans 18 amino acids.

The gene calls are TRBV20-1 and TRBJ2-3, with D possibly being TRBD1 or TRBD2 (5 bases each). The CDR3 totals 15 residues. Germline CDR1 and CDR2: DFQATT and SNEGSKA (reference sequence). V was cut by 5 bases and J by 0 bases, with 15 bases left in between. CDR3 coding DNA: TGCAGTGCTCTACGAGGGGCACCTAGCACAGATACGCAGTATTTT. Amino acids: CSALRGAPSTDTQYF.

This chain uses TRBV2 with TRBJ2-2; 7 bases map to TRBD1. The trim removed 7 bases at V and 4 bases at J, leaving 21 bases unmatched. The length of the CDR3 is 19 residues. Germline CDR1 is SNHLY and CDR2 is FYNNEI. CDR3 sequence: CASTTLWGSGTVPTGELFF. Written as DNA, the CDR3 is TGTGCCAGCACCACATTGTGGGGTTCCGGGACAGTGCCCACCGGGGAGCTGTTTTTT.

This clonotype has ten or more counts. The chain is built from TRBV6-1 and TRBJ1-6, with 8 bases fitting TRBD1. The germline V gene has CDR1 MNHNS and CDR2 SASEGT. The CDR3 contains 18 residues. Trimming at V came to 5 bases and at J to 0 bases, leaving 9 bases not matched to a gene. The CDR3 coding sequence is TGTGCCAGCAGTAACAGGGGGTTAAGTGGCTCCTATAATTCACCCCTCCACTTT. It yields the protein CASSNRGLSGSYNSPLHF.

This clonotype was counted many times. V is TRBV19 and J is TRBJ1-2, with TRBD1 identical over 11 bases. CDR1 is LNHDA and CDR2 is SQIVND in the germline V gene (reference sequence). Trimming took 8 bases from V and 2 from J; bases not matched to a gene: 4. The length of the CDR3 is 14 residues. CDR3 protein: CASSDRGRNYGYTF. Written as DNA, the CDR3 is TGTGCCAGTTCGGACAGGGGGCGCAACTATGGCTACACCTTC.

The chain has TRBV2 and TRBJ2-1; D possibly corresponds to TRBD2 (5 bases). Looked up from germline, CDR1 is SNHLY and CDR2 is FYNNEI. CDR3 length: 16 residues. Between the trimmed V and J ends, which lost 6 bases and 5 bases, there was a span of 20 bases. In DNA form, the CDR3 reads TGTGCCAGCAGCCGCTCCAGAGCGGAACTTAACAATGAGCAGTTCTTC. This encodes CASSRSRAELNNEQFF.

This chain joins TRBV28 and TRBJ1-6; no clear D. Germline CDR1 and CDR2: MDHEN and SYDVKM. V gave up 2 bases and J gave up 0 bases, with 11 bases separating them. CDR3 length equals 17 residues. The CDR3 DNA reads TGTGCCAGCAGTTTAGCCCACCGTAGCTCCTATAATTCACCCCTCCACTTT. Protein sequence: CASSLAHRSSYNSPLHF.

Only a few counts were recorded for this clonotype. The chain recombines TRBV2 with TRBJ2-2; tentative D call: TRBD2 (5 bases). V shed 11 bases and J shed 6 bases, with 10 bases lying between them. CDR3 length: 11 residues. Per the germline V gene, CDR1 is SNHLY and CDR2 is FYNNEI. CDR3 residues: CAGLVPGELFF. The CDR3 DNA sequence: TGTGCCGGACTGGTTCCCGGGGAGCTGTTTTTT.

The gene calls are TRBV2 and TRBJ2-3; 13 positions agree with TRBD2. This CDR3 spans 16 amino acids. V lost 10 bases, J lost 0 bases, and 7 bases stayed unmatched. From germline, CDR1 is SNHLY and CDR2 FYNNEI. The CDR3 DNA reads as TGTGCCAAGCGCCGGACTAGCGGGGGCAGCACAGATACGCAGTATTTT. It encodes CAKRRTSGGSTDTQYF.

This clonotype was observed many times. V usage is TRBV11-2 and J usage is TRBJ1-5, with TRBD1 matching 7 bases. Germline V lookup: CDR1 SGHAT, CDR2 FQNNGV. J was trimmed by 7 bases and V by 0 bases; bases with no gene match: 9. The CDR3 consists of 16 residues. CDR3 in amino acids: CASSLDTQGSGQPQHF. For the CDR3, the DNA is TGTGCCAGCAGCTTAGACACACAGGGGTCGGGGCAGCCCCAGCATTTT. Combining the CDR3 with reference TRBV11-2 and TRBJ1-5 gives the whole variable domain EAGVAQSPRYKIIEKRQSVAFWCNPISGHATLYWYQQILGQGPKLLIQFQNNGVVDDSQLPKDRFSAERLKGVDSTLKIQPAKLEDSAVYLCASSLDTQGSGQPQHFGDGTRLSIL.

This clonotype was picked up many times. The rearrangement links TRBV7-2 to TRBJ2-4; 8 nucleotides line up with TRBD2. CDR3 length equals 15 residues. Germline trimming cut 5 bases from V and 8 bases from J; bases unmatched to any gene: 11. CDR1 is SGHTA, CDR2 FQGNSA, per germline. DNA of the CDR3: TGTGCCAGCAGCCCATTCCCGGGACTAGAGGACATTCAGTACTTC. Protein: CASSPFPGLEDIQYF.

The chain recombines TRBV2 with TRBJ2-1; maybe TRBD2 (5 bases). The CDR3 spans 16 residues. The germline V and J ends were trimmed by 4 bases and 2 bases, with 15 bases remaining between them. The germline gives CDR1 SNHLY, CDR2 FYNNEI. CDR3 region: CASSVSRGYAYNEQFF. CDR3 coding DNA: TGTGCCAGCAGTGTTAGTCGCGGGTACGCCTACAATGAGCAGTTCTTC.

This clonotype was picked up a small number of times. The rearrangement uses TRBV7-9 and TRBJ2-4, with TRBD1 matching 10 bases. This CDR3 has 16 residues. Germline V gene lookup returns CDR1 SEHNR and CDR2 FQNEAQ (reference sequence). J gave up 7 bases and V 5 bases, and 11 bases lay outside the gene matches. Here the CDR3 reads CASSTQRQGAINIQYF. CDR3 nucleotide sequence: TGTGCCAGCAGCACCCAAAGACAGGGGGCTATCAACATTCAGTACTTC.

This clonotype has a single count. This rearrangement joins TRBV4-3 to TRBJ1-1; a weak D match, TRBD1 (6 bases). The CDR3 totals 14 residues. Trimming stripped 0 bases from V and 5 bases from J, with 10 bases between. The germline CDR1 and CDR2 sequences are LGHNA and YSLEER. CDR3 region: CASSQDRGGTEAFF. CDR3 bases: TGCGCCAGCAGCCAAGACAGGGGAGGGACTGAAGCTTTCTTT.

The chain links TRBV20-1 to TRBJ2-2; D is possibly TRBD1 (5 bases). The CDR3 consists of 15 residues. V was pared by 0 bases and J by 4 bases, with 12 bases between. The germline V gene encodes CDR1 DFQATT and CDR2 SNEGSKA (reference sequence). The CDR3 loop reads CSARDRETATGELFF. The CDR3 nucleotides are TGCAGTGCTAGAGACCGAGAGACAGCCACCGGGGAGCTGTTTTTT.

This clonotype was counted only a few times. This chain joins TRBV10-3 and TRBJ2-2, with D tentatively TRBD1 (7 bases). From germline, CDR1 is ENHRY and CDR2 SYGVKD. Between the trimmed V and J ends, which lost 8 bases and 6 bases, there was a span of 13 bases. This CDR3 has 13 amino acids. The chain's CDR3 is CAIQGDWAGELFF. The CDR3 nucleotides read TGTGCCATCCAGGGGGACTGGGCCGGGGAGCTGTTTTTT.

The rearrangement links TRBV29-1 to TRBJ1-1; maybe TRBD1 (5 bases). The CDR3 is 12 amino acids. Germline V lookup: CDR1 SQVTM, CDR2 ANQGSEA. V was trimmed by 3 bases and J by 4 bases, leaving 9 bases between them. CDR3: CSVDRDPTEAFF. CDR3 coding DNA: TGCAGCGTTGACCGGGACCCCACTGAAGCTTTCTTT.

The CDR3 nucleotides are TGTGCCAGTAGTTCGGGGGGACGACGGACAGATACGCAGTATTTT. Residues: CASSSGGRRTDTQYF. The chain recombines TRBV19 with TRBJ2-3, with 7 positions matching TRBD2. Looked up from germline, CDR1 is LNHDA and CDR2 is SQIVND (reference sequence). CDR3 size: 15 residues. J gave up 3 bases and V 5 bases, and 8 bases lay outside the gene matches.

The table lists this clonotype with a count of one. The junction departs from the called germline gene at one end, perhaps through a read error. V usage is TRBV7-8 and J usage is TRBJ2-1; perhaps TRBD1 as D (6 bases). Germline V gives CDR1 SGHVS, CDR2 FQNEAQ. There are 14 residues in the CDR3. The CDR3 region is CASSLGVGDNEEFF. Written as DNA, the CDR3 is TGTGCCAGCAGCTTAGGAGTCGGGGACAATGAGGAGTTCTTC.